This T cell receptor beta chain was identified in a study of long-term antiretroviral therapy in people with HIV. Study-level points and caveats: Diversity went up after ART and still fell short of transplant donor controls.

With survey level as its setting, the immunoSEQ assay was v3.0. In sequencing, about 40,000-50,000 T-cell genomes per sample were targeted. Some clones are missing from TCRdb's copy, which holds only in-frame ones; the method was immunoSEQ multiplex PCR. The data hold 20,000 to 30,000 clones, with about 87% observed a single time. V was trimmed by 5 bases and J by 3 bases, leaving 14 bases between them. Germline V gene data show CDR1 as SGHVS and CDR2 as FQNEAQ. CDR3 length: 15 residues. In the case of this clone: As yet, its antigen is unknown.

Treatment for every participant with HIV took place in the United States. The V call is TRBV7-8, the J call TRBJ1-5, with D perhaps TRBD1 (5 bases). This TCR derives from a man over 45 with HIV. The sample was unsorted PBMCs, taken 1.8 years before starting antiretroviral therapy. The CDR3 nucleotides are TGTGCCAGCAGCCCGACCTTGGGGGTCAATCAGCCCCAGCATTTT. It specifies CASSPTLGVNQPQHF.